Detailed here is one T cell receptor beta chain. The antigen is not known. This entry comes from a study of CD8+CD57+ T cells in acquired aplastic anemia. Whole-study context: The study obtained an average of approximately 2.9 ug of DNA from sorted CD4+ and CD8+ cells.

TCR beta VDJ and CDR3 profiling used genomic DNA as template. TCRdb fed the reads into MiXCR, producing one record per CDR3 protein. This table holds roughly 300,000 distinct CDR3 sequences, around three fifths found once. The study's findings and limits: CD8+ Simpson's diversity did not differ significantly between patients and controls. The number of CD8+ CDR3 sequences shared by patients and controls was about 27.

Trimming removed 11 bases at V and 4 bases at J, with 17 bases between. The CDR3 contains 13 residues. Germline V gene sequence: CDR1 ENHRY, CDR2 SYGVKD. Sequencing was performed on sorted CD4+, CD8+, or CD8+CD57+ T cells (not recorded which) from PBMCs. J is TRBJ2-5 and V is TRBV10-3; D is possibly TRBD1 (6 bases). This TCR derives from a human donor with severe aplastic anemia or a healthy control (not recorded which). CDR3 bases: TGTGCCGCCTCACAGGGTCGGTTAGAGACCCAGTACTTC. Encoded protein: CAASQGRLETQYF.